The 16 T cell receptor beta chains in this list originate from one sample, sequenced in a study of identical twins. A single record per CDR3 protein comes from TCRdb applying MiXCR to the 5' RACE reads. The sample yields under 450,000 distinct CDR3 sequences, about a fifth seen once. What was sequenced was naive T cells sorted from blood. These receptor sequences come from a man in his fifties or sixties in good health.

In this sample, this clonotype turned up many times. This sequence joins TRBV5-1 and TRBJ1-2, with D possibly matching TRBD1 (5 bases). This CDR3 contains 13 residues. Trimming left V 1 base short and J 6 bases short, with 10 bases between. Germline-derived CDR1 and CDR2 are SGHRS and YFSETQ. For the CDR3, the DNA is TGCGCCAGCAGCTTGTCAGGGATCGATGGCTACACCTTC. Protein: CASSLSGIDGYTF.

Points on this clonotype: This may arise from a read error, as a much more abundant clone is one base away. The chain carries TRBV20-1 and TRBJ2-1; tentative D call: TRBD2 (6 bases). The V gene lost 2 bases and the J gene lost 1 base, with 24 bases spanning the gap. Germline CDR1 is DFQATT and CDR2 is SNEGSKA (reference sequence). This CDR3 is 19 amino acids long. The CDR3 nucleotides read TGCAGTGCTAGAAATGGTGGGTTTGCGGGGACCCCATCCTACAATGAGCAGTTCTTC. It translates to CSARNGGFAGTPSYNEQFF.

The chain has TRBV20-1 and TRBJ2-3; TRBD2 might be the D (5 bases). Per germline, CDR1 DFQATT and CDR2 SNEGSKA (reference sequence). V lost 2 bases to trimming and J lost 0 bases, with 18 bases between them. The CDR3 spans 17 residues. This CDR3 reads CSARNQWTFTSTDTQYF. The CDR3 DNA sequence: TGCAGTGCTAGAAACCAATGGACTTTTACTAGCACAGATACGCAGTATTTT.

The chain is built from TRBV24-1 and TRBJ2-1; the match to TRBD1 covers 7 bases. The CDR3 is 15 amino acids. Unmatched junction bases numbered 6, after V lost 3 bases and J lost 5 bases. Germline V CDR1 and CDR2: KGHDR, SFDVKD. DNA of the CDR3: TGTGCCACCAGTGATCCTCAGGGGGAGAACAATGAGCAGTTCTTC. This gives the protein CATSDPQGENNEQFF.

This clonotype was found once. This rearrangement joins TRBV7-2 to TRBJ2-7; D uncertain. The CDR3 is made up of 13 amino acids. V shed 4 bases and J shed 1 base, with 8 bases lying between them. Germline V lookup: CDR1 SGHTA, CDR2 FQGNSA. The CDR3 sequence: CASSYVISYEQYF. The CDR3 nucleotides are TGTGCCAGCAGCTACGTCATTTCCTACGAGCAGTACTTC. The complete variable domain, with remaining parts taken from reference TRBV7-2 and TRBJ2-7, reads GAGVSQSPSNKVTEKGKDVELRCDPISGHTALYWYRQSLGQGLEFLIYFQGNSAPDKSGLPSDRFSAERTGGSVSTLTIQRTQQEDSAVYLCASSYVISYEQYFGPGTRLTVT.

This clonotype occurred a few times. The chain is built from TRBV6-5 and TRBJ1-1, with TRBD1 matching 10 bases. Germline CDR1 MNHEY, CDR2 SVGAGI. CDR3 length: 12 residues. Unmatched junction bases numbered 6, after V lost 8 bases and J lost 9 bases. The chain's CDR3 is CASLPGQGKAFF. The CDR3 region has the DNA TGTGCCAGCCTTCCGGGACAGGGGAAAGCTTTCTTT.

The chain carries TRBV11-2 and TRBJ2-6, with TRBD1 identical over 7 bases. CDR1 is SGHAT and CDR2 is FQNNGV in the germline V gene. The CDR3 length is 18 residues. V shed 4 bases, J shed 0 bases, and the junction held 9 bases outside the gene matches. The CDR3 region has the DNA TGTGCCAGCAGCTCAATCCGGGACAGAGCCTCTGGGGCCAACGTCCTGACTTTC. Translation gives CASSSIRDRASGANVLTF.

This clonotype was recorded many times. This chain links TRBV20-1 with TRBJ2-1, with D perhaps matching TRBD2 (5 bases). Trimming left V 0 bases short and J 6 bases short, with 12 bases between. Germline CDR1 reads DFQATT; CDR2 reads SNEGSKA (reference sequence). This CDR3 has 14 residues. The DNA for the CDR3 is TGCAGTGCTAGAGACCCTGCTAGCCCCAATGAGCAGTTCTTC. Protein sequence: CSARDPASPNEQFF.

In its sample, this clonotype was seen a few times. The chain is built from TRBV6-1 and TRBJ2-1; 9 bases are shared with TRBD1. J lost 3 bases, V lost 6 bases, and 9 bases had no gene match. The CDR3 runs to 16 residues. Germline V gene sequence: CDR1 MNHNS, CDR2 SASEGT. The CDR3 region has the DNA TGTGCCAGCAGCCTCGTAGGGGGACAGGGCTACAATGAGCAGTTCTTC. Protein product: CASSLVGGQGYNEQFF.

Here the CDR3 reads CASTRVETQYF. The CDR3 coding sequence is TGTGCCAGCACCAGGGTCGAGACCCAGTACTTC. The chain has TRBV2 and TRBJ2-5, with D perhaps matching TRBD1 (5 bases). V dropped 7 bases and J dropped 5 bases, with 8 bases sitting between them. The CDR3 is 11 residues long. Per germline, CDR1 SNHLY and CDR2 FYNNEI.

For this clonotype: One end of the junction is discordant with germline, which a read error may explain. CDR3 bases: TGTGCCAGCAGCCAAGGATTAGCGGTGACCCAAAAGACCCAGTACTTC. Its protein product is CASSQGLAVTQKTQYF. The gene calls are TRBV3-1 and TRBJ2-5; possibly TRBD2 for D (6 bases). Germline CDR1 reads LGHDT; CDR2 reads YNNKEL (reference sequence). The CDR3 extends over 16 amino acids.

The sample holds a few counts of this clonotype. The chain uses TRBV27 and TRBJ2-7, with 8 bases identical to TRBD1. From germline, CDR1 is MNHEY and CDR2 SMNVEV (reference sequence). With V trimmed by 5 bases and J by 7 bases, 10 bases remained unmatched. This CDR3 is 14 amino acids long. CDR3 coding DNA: TGTGCCAGCAGTCTAGGGACAGGCAGGGGGGAGCAGTACTTC. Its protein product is CASSLGTGRGEQYF.

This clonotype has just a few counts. CDR3 sequence reads: CSVVYPSSYEQYF. CDR3 sequence (DNA): TGCAGCGTCGTGTACCCCAGCTCCTACGAGCAGTACTTC. The genes are TRBV29-1 and TRBJ2-7; the D is unclear. Trimming took 6 bases from V and 0 from J, leaving 12 bases between them. CDR3 length equals 13 residues. From germline, CDR1 is SQVTM and CDR2 ANQGSEA.

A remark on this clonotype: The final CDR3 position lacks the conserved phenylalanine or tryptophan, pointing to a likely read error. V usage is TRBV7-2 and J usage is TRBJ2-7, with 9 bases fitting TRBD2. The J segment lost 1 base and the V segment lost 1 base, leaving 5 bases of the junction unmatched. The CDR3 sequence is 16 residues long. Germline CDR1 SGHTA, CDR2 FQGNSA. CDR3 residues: CASSLERLAGSYEQYL. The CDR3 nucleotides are TGTGCCAGCAGCTTAGAGCGGCTAGCGGGGTCCTACGAGCAGTACCTC.

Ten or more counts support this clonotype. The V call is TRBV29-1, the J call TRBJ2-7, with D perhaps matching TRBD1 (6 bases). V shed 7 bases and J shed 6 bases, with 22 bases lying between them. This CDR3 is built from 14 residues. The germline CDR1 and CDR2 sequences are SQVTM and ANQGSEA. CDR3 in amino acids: CSAKGGIRVGEQYF. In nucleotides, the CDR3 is TGCAGCGCCAAAGGGGGTATTCGTGTAGGCGAGCAGTACTTC.

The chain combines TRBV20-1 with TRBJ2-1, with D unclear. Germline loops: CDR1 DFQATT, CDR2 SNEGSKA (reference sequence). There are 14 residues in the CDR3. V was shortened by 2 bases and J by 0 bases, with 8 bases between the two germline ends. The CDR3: CSARQLGSYNEQFF. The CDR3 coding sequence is TGCAGTGCTAGACAGCTTGGCTCCTACAATGAGCAGTTCTTC.